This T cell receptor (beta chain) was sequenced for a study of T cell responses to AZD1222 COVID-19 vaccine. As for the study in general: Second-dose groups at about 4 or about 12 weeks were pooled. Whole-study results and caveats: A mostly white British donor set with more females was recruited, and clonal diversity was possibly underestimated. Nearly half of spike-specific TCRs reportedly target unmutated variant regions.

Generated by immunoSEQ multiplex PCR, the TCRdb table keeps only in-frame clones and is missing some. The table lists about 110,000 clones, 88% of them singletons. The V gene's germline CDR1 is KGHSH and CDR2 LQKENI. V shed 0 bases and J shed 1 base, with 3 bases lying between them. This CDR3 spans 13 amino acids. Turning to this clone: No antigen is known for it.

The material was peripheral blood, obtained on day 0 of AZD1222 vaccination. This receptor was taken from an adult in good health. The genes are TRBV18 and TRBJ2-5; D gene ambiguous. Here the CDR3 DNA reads TGTGCCAGCTCACCACCGGTCCAAGAGACCCAGTACTTC. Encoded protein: CASSPPVQETQYF. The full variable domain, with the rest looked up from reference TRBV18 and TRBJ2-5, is NAGVMQNPRHLVRRRGQEARLRCSPMKGHSHVYWYRQLPEEGLKFMVYLQKENIIDESGMPKERFSAEFPKEGPSILRIQQVVRGDSAAYFCASSPPVQETQYFGPGTRLLVL.